Listed below are T cell receptor beta chains from one sample, sequenced in a study of technical replicates of blood from four donors. Sequencing used immunoSEQ multiplex PCR; TCRdb keeps in-frame clones, though not all of them. The table lists around 73,000 clones, 90% to 95% of them singletons. The sample taken for sequencing was PBMCs. All receptors come from a human donor in good health. Some clones in this sample may be carry-over from other donors' samples. CDR3s include the opening cysteine and the closing phenylalanine or tryptophan. Each record gives: CDR3 DNA, CDR3 protein, clone size, D gene, CDR3 length, J gene, V gene. A D gene is named only where the DNA matches it firmly. Expanded clones get a size class; other rows say once, few or many, or leave the size out.

TGTGCCAGTAGTGTTCGGACTAGCGGCGGAGGAGAGACCCAGTACTTC	CASSVRTSGGGETQYF	NA	TRBD2	16	TRBJ2-5	TRBV19
TGCGCCAGCAGCCCAAGCACCCTAACTGAGGCTCTGGAGACCCAGTACTTC	CASSPSTLTEALETQYF	NA	NA	17	TRBJ2-5	TRBV4-1
TGTGCCAGCAGCTTGGACAGAGCCTCTGGAAACACCATATATTTT	CASSLDRASGNTIYF	NA	NA	15	TRBJ1-3	TRBV5-4
TGTGCCAGCAGCCCGGGACTAGCGGGATTCTACGAGCAGTACTTC	CASSPGLAGFYEQYF	NA	TRBD2	15	TRBJ2-7	TRBV6-5
TGTGCTAGTGGTTTGGGACAGGGAAGTCGAGATACGCAGTATTTT	CASGLGQGSRDTQYF	NA	TRBD1	15	TRBJ2-3	TRBV12-5
TGTGCCACCGCGACAGGGGGCTCCTATGGCTACACCTTC	CATATGGSYGYTF	NA	TRBD1	13	TRBJ1-2	TRBV25-1
TGTGCCAGCAGTGAGGACAGGGGGTCTTACGAGCAGTACTTC	CASSEDRGSYEQYF	NA	TRBD1	14	TRBJ2-7	TRBV7-2
TGCAGCGTTGTAGTAGCGGGGGGGCGGGACAATGAGCAGTTCTTC	CSVVVAGGRDNEQFF	NA	TRBD2	15	TRBJ2-1	TRBV29-1
TGTGCCACCAGCAGAGGACAGGGGGAGGACACCGGGGAGCTGTTTTTT	CATSRGQGEDTGELFF	few	TRBD1	16	TRBJ2-2	TRBV15
TGTGCCAGCAGCTTAGCAACTAGTGGCTCCCATAATGAGCAGTTCTTC	CASSLATSGSHNEQFF	NA	NA	16	TRBJ2-1	TRBV7-6
TGTGCCTCAGAGGGGGGGACCTATGGCTACACCTTC	CASEGGTYGYTF	NA	NA	12	TRBJ1-2	TRBV7-9
TGTGCCAGCAGTTACTCAGGGACAGGGGATTCGGGCATATATTTT	CASSYSGTGDSGIYF	once	TRBD1	15	TRBJ1-3	TRBV6-5
TGTGCCAGCAGCTCTGGGACTAGCGGGAGGGCCGGAGGCGGGGAGCTGTTTTTT	CASSSGTSGRAGGGELFF	NA	TRBD2	18	TRBJ2-2	TRBV4-2
TGTGCCAGCAGGGGGGGTTTGGGCGACACTGAAGCTTTCTTT	CASRGGLGDTEAFF	NA	NA	14	TRBJ1-1	TRBV2
TGCGCCAGCAGCTCCAGCACGCGAGGGGGTGGCTATGGCTACACCTTC	CASSSSTRGGGYGYTF	NA	NA	16	TRBJ1-2	TRBV5-1
TGTGCCAGCAGCTTCGGGGGGGGGATCACTGAAGCTTTCTTT	CASSFGGGITEAFF	NA	NA	14	TRBJ1-1	TRBV7-9
TGTGCCAGCAGCCCTACTCCGGGACTAGCTCACATTCAGTACTTC	CASSPTPGLAHIQYF	NA	TRBD2	15	TRBJ2-4	TRBV14
TGCGCCAGCAGCTTGGACTCTACCGCCGAAGAGCAGTACTTC	CASSLDSTAEEQYF	NA	NA	14	TRBJ2-7	TRBV5-1
TGTGCCAGCAGCTTGGCCGGGGGAAACACCATATATTTT	CASSLAGGNTIYF	NA	NA	13	TRBJ1-3	TRBV5-4
TGCAGCGTTGAGATGGCATATGGCTACACCTTC	CSVEMAYGYTF	NA	NA	11	TRBJ1-2	TRBV29-1
TGTGCCAGCAGTGTAGAGACGAACACCGGGGAGCTGTTTTTT	CASSVETNTGELFF	few	NA	14	TRBJ2-2	TRBV6-4
TGTGCCAGCAGCCCTCGGGACTACACAGATACGCAGTATTTT	CASSPRDYTDTQYF	NA	TRBD2	14	TRBJ2-3	TRBV11-3
TGTGCCAGCTCACCCGCCCTAGCCAGGACCGATGGCTACACCTTC	CASSPALARTDGYTF	NA	NA	15	TRBJ1-2	TRBV18
TGTGCCAGTAGTATAGCCATCTCCGGGACAGGCATAAGAGCTTTCTTT	CASSIAISGTGIRAFF	NA	TRBD1	16	TRBJ1-1	TRBV19